This TCR beta chain originates from a study of beta chain features in type 1 diabetes. Findings of the study overall: People with Type 1 diabetes carried modestly yet significantly shorter TCRB CDR3s in all four CD4+ subsets.

This CDR3 has 12 residues. With 5 bases removed from V and 4 bases from J, the gap between germline ends came to 10 bases. In germline, CDR1 is GTSNPN, CDR2 SVGIG (reference sequence). This clone showed up just a few times. The antigen remains unidentified. Sequenced material consisted of expressed TCRB transcripts (all of the isolated RNA was reverse transcribed). Some clones are missing from TCRdb's copy, which holds only in-frame ones; the method was immunoSEQ multiplex PCR. The sample has some 270,000 clones, roughly 10% seen once. One heparinised draw, averaging about 116 mL, was taken per donor. The sequencing input was naive CD4+ T cells from blood. The chain couples TRBV30 to TRBJ2-3; TRBD2 might be the D (7 bases). The sequence derives from a man aged 25 to 45 with type 1 diabetes. CDR3 sequence (DNA): TGTGCCTGGGGGGGGGCAGCAGATACGCAGTATTTT. Residues: CAWGGAADTQYF.